This T cell receptor (beta chain) was found in a study of blood T cell repertoires in COVID-19. Study details: The United States, Italy and Spain supplied acute and convalescent COVID-19 samples. T cells, B-cell-depleted T cells, or PBMCs provided the cDNA or gDNA that served as material.

Original processing notes: How many nucleated cells were present was estimated from reference gene primer amplification. Sequenced by immunoSEQ multiplex PCR; TCRdb stores in-frame clones only, minus some. Clonal size and the V and J genes are those of that table, whereas D and trimming came from the DNA. Altogether 90,000 to 120,000 clones are present, 80% to 90% being singletons, with the ten largest covering 32%. Germline V gene data show CDR1 as SGHDN and CDR2 as FVKESK. The ends were cut back, 1 base at V and 4 bases at J, with 5 bases in the middle. This CDR3 comprises 13 residues. This chain links TRBV14 with TRBJ1-5; no definite D call. Sequences were obtained from peripheral blood. The sequence derives from a woman aged 80 or over with acute or convalescent COVID-19. The CDR3 nucleotides are TGTGCCAGCAGCCAAGGGGCGAATCAGCCCCAGCATTTT. This encodes CASSQGANQPQHF.